Below, 9 T cell receptor beta chains from the same sample are listed, as sequenced in a study of blood T cell repertoires in COVID-19. Only in-frame clones appear in the TCRdb table, and some are missing; sequencing was by immunoSEQ multiplex PCR. The data contain 160,000 or so clones, 79% of them singletons. The sample taken for sequencing was peripheral blood. Receptors were obtained from a woman aged 55-70 years with COVID-19, enrolled during active disease.

This chain joins TRBV6-5 and TRBJ1-1; 9 bases align to TRBD1. The CDR3 loop spans 16 amino acids. Per germline, CDR1 MNHEY and CDR2 SVGAGI. The ends lost 0 bases at V and 5 bases at J; junction bases unmatched: 7. The chain's CDR3 is CASSYSPQGAETEAFF. In nucleotides, the CDR3 is TGTGCCAGCAGTTACTCCCCACAGGGGGCAGAAACTGAAGCTTTCTTT.

This clone was seen only once. The V gene is TRBV27, the J gene TRBJ2-2; TRBD2 agrees at 10 bases. CDR3 length: 17 amino acids. V shed 3 bases and J 3 bases; nucleotides not matched to a gene: 7. From germline, CDR1 is MNHEY and CDR2 SMNVEV (reference sequence). CDR3 coding DNA: TGTGCCAGCAGTTTTCAAGCGGGGGGGCTCTACACCGGGGAGCTGTTTTTT. Its protein is CASSFQAGGLYTGELFF.

The gene calls are TRBV28 and TRBJ1-2; no firm D call. The CDR3 is 14 amino acids. Germline values: CDR1 MDHEN, CDR2 SYDVKM. V was cut by 2 bases and J by 4 bases, with 11 bases left in between. The CDR3 sequence is CASSLARTSYGYTF. The CDR3, as DNA: TGTGCCAGCAGTTTAGCCAGGACTAGCTATGGCTACACCTTC.

J is TRBJ2-7 and V is TRBV27; TRBD2 matches at 9 bases. Per the germline V gene, CDR1 is MNHEY and CDR2 is SMNVEV (reference sequence). Trimming at V came to 6 bases and at J to 6 bases, leaving 12 bases not matched to a gene. The CDR3 extends over 15 amino acids. The CDR3 DNA follows: TGTGCCAGCAGGCGTACGTTAGCGGGAGTCTCCGAGCAGTACTTC. It specifies CASRRTLAGVSEQYF.

This chain connects TRBV9 to TRBJ2-7; no clear D gene. V was cut by 0 bases and J by 9 bases, with 28 bases left in between. CDR3 size: 18 residues. CDR1 and CDR2 (germline): SGDLS, YYNGEE. In DNA form, the CDR3 reads TGTGCCAGCAGCGTAGTTAATAATTTGGAGAAGTGTCGGGTCGTGCAGTACGTC. The encoded protein is CASSVVNNLEKCRVVQYV.

The CDR3 DNA reads as TGTGCCAGCAGGCCTTACACCGGGACAGGGCAGGGGGCCAACGTCCTGACTTTC. Encoded protein: CASRPYTGTGQGANVLTF. The chain is built from TRBV28 and TRBJ2-6; 9 nucleotides line up with TRBD1. CDR1 MDHEN and CDR2 SYDVKM come from the germline V gene. V dropped 6 bases and J dropped 4; count of bases not matched to a gene: 13. The CDR3 has 18 amino acids.

The gene calls are TRBV20-1 and TRBJ1-2; unclear D gene. Germline V CDR1 and CDR2: DFQATT, SNEGSKA (reference sequence). The CDR3 is 10 residues long. Trimming shortened V by 4 bases and J by 6 bases, and 6 bases separated the two germline ends. In DNA, the CDR3 is TGCAGTGCTACCCTAAATGGCTACACCTTC. Translated, it gives CSATLNGYTF.

The chain couples TRBV5-1 to TRBJ1-3, with a weak D call TRBD1 (5 bases). The length of the CDR3 is 16 residues. From germline, CDR1 is SGHRS and CDR2 YFSETQ. Trimming removed 0 bases at V and 2 bases at J, with 12 bases between. CDR3 in amino acids: CASSLEGEVPGNTIYF. CDR3 bases: TGCGCCAGCAGCTTGGAAGGGGAGGTTCCTGGAAACACCATATATTTT.

The chain combines TRBV2 with TRBJ1-4; 8 bases align to TRBD1. Germline lookup yields CDR1 SNHLY and CDR2 FYNNEI. Trimming took 7 bases from V and 5 from J; bases not matched to a gene: 9. This CDR3 has 15 amino acids. In nucleotides, the CDR3 is TGTGCCAGCAAGAGGGGAAACAGGGGGAATGAAAAACTGTTTTTT. Its translation: CASKRGNRGNEKLFF.